Below, one T cell receptor beta chain is given with its context. There is no known antigen for this receptor. Base qualities are missing; no much larger clone stands one base away. Only healthy Caucasian donors were included. Three pairs of female monozygotic twins, all aged about 18 to 30 years, made up the twin cohort. Peripheral blood mononuclear cells were the source from which RNA for the TCR libraries was isolated. The data were obtained in a study of identical twins (dated by TCRdb to 2016 to 2018). Looking at the study overall: TCR alpha and beta repertoires from monozygotic twins, unrelated adults of various ages and cord blood were deep-sequenced to test whether fetal clonotypes persist. To rule out contamination, replicate twin experiments were performed at different times with different library preparation protocols.

The trim is 2 bases for V and 5 bases for J, with a gap of 15 bases between the germline ends. From the cysteine through the phenylalanine, the CDR3 covers 15 amino acids. Here the CDR3 DNA is all that survives: 45 bases in frame from base 1. CDR1 and CDR2 are drawn from the germline V gene: MNHEY, SVGAGI. The library was made by 5' RACE. Instrument used: Illumina HiSeq 2000. A universal primer binding site was introduced by template switching, and a unique molecular identifier was present in the final cDNA, enabling accurate counting of TCR cDNA molecules. Specific primers in the conserved constant-segment region were used to synthesize first-strand cDNA for the TCR alpha and beta chains. To control for contamination, each cDNA library was double barcoded with a SMART-Mk sample barcode plus Illumina barcodes. TruSeq adapter sequences and Illumina sample barcodes were added in two successive PCR steps. The TCR alpha and beta cDNA libraries were sequenced on the Illumina HiSeq platform using custom primers. As for the original processing: MiGEC processed the raw reads to extract unique molecular identifiers, while MiXCR was used to determine the CDR3 positions. For each individual, recombination models were inferred using an EM algorithm with the repgenHMM and IGoR tools. Shared clonotypes were analyzed with the tcR package in R, and sharing was normalized by the product of cloneset sizes. To study raw recombination free of thymic and clonal selection effects, out-of-frame nonproductive sequences were analyzed. Clones were called with MiXCR by TCRdb after fastp trimmed the public reads at Q25, and only in-frame beta chains were retained. CDR3 protein sequences are deduplicated, and each keeps its most common genes and DNA. These V and J calls are TCRdb output, not the study's own analysis. Here the sample has approximately 620,000 distinct CDR3 sequences; 8.5% to 9.5% occur a single time. Jointly, the top ten make up approximately 0.89% of the sample.

Results and caveats for the whole study, not just this receptor: Because the same donors could not be followed over many years, the conclusions relied on cross-sectional statistical analysis. In monozygotic twins, recombination models systematically underestimated out-of-frame TCR alpha sharing, but the models matched the sharing seen between unrelated individuals. Compared with coincidental sharing between unrelated individuals, out-of-frame TCR alpha sequences shared between twins had an excess of sequences with low generation probability. Zero-insertion analyses could be partly confounded by invariant T cells such as MAIT and iNKT, though diverse VJ usage argued against such confounding for most clonotypes. A weaker excess of twin sharing was found in beta out-of-frame sequences because the signal-to-noise ratio was lowered by fewer shared sequences. Abundant cord blood beta clonotypes had fewer insertions, young adult naive repertoires showed a similar but weaker trend, and memory repertoires showed no such trend.

This sample was shared with a second study, whose subject was yellow fever vaccine responses in identical twins. Per that second paper: The authors reported that the T cell response to vaccination in identical twins appeared partly convergent and partly personalized. In identical twins, the study followed T cell clones that responded to the vaccine with precision.

This TCR came from a young woman in good health. The specimen was PBMCs. In this chain, TRBV6-5 is recombined with TRBJ1-1, with no D gene named confidently. Read as DNA, the sequence is TGTGCCAGCAGTTACCACCGCCCCTCGTTGACTGAAGCTTTCTTT. It translates as CASSYHRPSLTEAFF.